Here is one T cell receptor beta chain with its context. Time point of the sample: persistent/refractory GD, antithyroid drugs over 5 years with positive TRAb. RNA from PBMCs was the source of the TCR library. Sequencing libraries for TCR beta were prepared with iRepertoire HTBI primers and Arm-PCR of CDR3 regions. TCRdb processed the multiplex PCR reads anew with MiXCR; each CDR3 protein has one entry. The sample holds 400,000 to 500,000 distinct CDR3 sequences, roughly a fifth seen once. This sample was taken from a study of regulatory T cells in long-lasting Graves disease. The CDR3 consists of 16 residues. Germline V CDR1 and CDR2: LNHDA, SQIVND (reference sequence). With 7 bases clipped from V and 5 bases from J, the junction kept 10 bases outside the gene matches.

Sequenced material: peripheral blood mononuclear cells (PBMCs), taken when the disease was refractory, from a patient treated with antithyroid drugs. The sequence was collected from a female donor with Graves disease. This chain uses TRBV19 with TRBJ2-3; 12 nucleotides align to TRBD1. The CDR3 DNA reads TGTGCCAGTACCCCTCGGGGACAGGGGGCTGAAGATACGCAGTATTTT. It yields the protein CASTPRGQGAEDTQYF.